A selection of T cell receptor beta chains follows, all from one sample in a study of blood T cell repertoires in COVID-19. Sequencing was performed with immunoSEQ multiplex PCR; in TCRdb, only in-frame clones are kept and a portion is missing. Among under 300,000 clones listed, about 88% were seen once. The sample taken for sequencing was PBMCs or T cells enriched from blood (not recorded which). The receptor source for this set is a woman aged 50 to 60 who had recovered from COVID-19. Each CDR3 is given with its conserved first and last residue. The order of the fields is V gene, D gene, J gene, clone size, CDR3 DNA, CDR3 protein. D genes are given only for firm matches. A clone size is listed for some rows: how often the clone was seen (once, few, many), or a class if it is expanded.

v_call: TRBV27
d_call: TRBD2
j_call: TRBJ2-7
clone_size: NA
cdr3_nt: TGTGCCAGCAGTATAGCGGGAGTAGGCTACGAGCAGTACTTC
cdr3_aa: CASSIAGVGYEQYF

v_call: TRBV6-4
d_call: TRBD1
j_call: TRBJ1-2
clone_size: NA
cdr3_nt: TGTGCCAGCAGTGAGAATCCGGGACAGGGGGATTACTACACCTTC
cdr3_aa: CASSENPGQGDYYTF

v_call: TRBV19
d_call: TRBD2
j_call: TRBJ2-6
clone_size: NA
cdr3_nt: TGTGCCACCACTGCAGGGACTAGCGGGAGACGCTCTGGGGCCAACGTCCTGACTTTC
cdr3_aa: CATTAGTSGRRSGANVLTF

v_call: TRBV7-2
d_call: NA
j_call: TRBJ2-7
clone_size: NA
cdr3_nt: TGTGCCAGCAGCTCCCCCCAGAAGCGGGTAGCCTACGAGCAGTACTTC
cdr3_aa: CASSSPQKRVAYEQYF

v_call: TRBV27
d_call: TRBD1
j_call: TRBJ1-5
clone_size: NA
cdr3_nt: TGTGCCAGCAGTTGGGGACAGGGCAATCAGCCCCAGCATTTT
cdr3_aa: CASSWGQGNQPQHF

v_call: TRBV28
d_call: TRBD1
j_call: TRBJ2-1
clone_size: once
cdr3_nt: TGTGCCAGCAGGGGACAGCAGTGGAATGAGCAGTTCTTC
cdr3_aa: CASRGQQWNEQFF

v_call: TRBV12-3/TRBV12-4
d_call: TRBD1
j_call: TRBJ2-7
clone_size: NA
cdr3_nt: TGTGCCAGCAGTAGGGACAGCTCCTACGAGCAGTACTTC
cdr3_aa: CASSRDSSYEQYF

v_call: TRBV28
d_call: NA
j_call: TRBJ2-5
clone_size: once
cdr3_nt: TGTGCCAGCAGCACCAGCGCCGCCACGGAGAAAGAGACCCAGTACTTC
cdr3_aa: CASSTSAATEKETQYF

v_call: TRBV9
d_call: TRBD2
j_call: TRBJ2-7
clone_size: NA
cdr3_nt: TGTGCCAGCAGCGCAGCGGGACTCAGCTCCTACGAGCAGTACTTC
cdr3_aa: CASSAAGLSSYEQYF

v_call: TRBV29-1
d_call: TRBD2
j_call: TRBJ2-1
clone_size: once
cdr3_nt: TGCAGCGTTGAAGGCACGGCTGTAGCGGGACGCTCCTACAATGAGCAGTTCTTC
cdr3_aa: CSVEGTAVAGRSYNEQFF

v_call: TRBV28
d_call: NA
j_call: TRBJ1-2
clone_size: NA
cdr3_nt: TGTGCCAGCAGTATGAGAGCCTCTAACTATGGCTACACCTTC
cdr3_aa: CASSMRASNYGYTF

v_call: TRBV11-2
d_call: NA
j_call: TRBJ2-1
clone_size: once
cdr3_nt: TGTGCCAGCAGCCACCCGGAGGGCCGCACTGAGCAGTTCTTC
cdr3_aa: CASSHPEGRTEQFF

v_call: TRBV28
d_call: TRBD1
j_call: TRBJ1-5
clone_size: NA
cdr3_nt: TGTGCCAGCAGTTTTCCAGGGGGACAGCCCCAGCATTTT
cdr3_aa: CASSFPGGQPQHF

v_call: TRBV7-9
d_call: NA
j_call: TRBJ2-1
clone_size: NA
cdr3_nt: TGTGCCAGCAGCGCTGATGCGATTCGGTTCTTC
cdr3_aa: CASSADAIRFF

v_call: TRBV6-5
d_call: NA
j_call: TRBJ1-1
clone_size: once
cdr3_nt: TGTGCCAGCAGTTACTCGCGGCGTGGGAACACTGAAGCTTTCTTT
cdr3_aa: CASSYSRRGNTEAFF

v_call: TRBV27
d_call: NA
j_call: TRBJ1-3
clone_size: NA
cdr3_nt: TGTGCCAGCCGAAGGGGCAGTGGAAACACCATATATTTT
cdr3_aa: CASRRGSGNTIYF

v_call: TRBV6-5
d_call: NA
j_call: TRBJ1-3
clone_size: NA
cdr3_nt: TGTGCCAGCAGGGGGACATCCTCTGGAAACACCATATATTTT
cdr3_aa: CASRGTSSGNTIYF

v_call: TRBV19
d_call: TRBD1
j_call: TRBJ2-5
clone_size: NA
cdr3_nt: TGTGCCAGTAAGGACAGGTGGGGACAGACCCAGTACTTC
cdr3_aa: CASKDRWGQTQYF

v_call: TRBV2
d_call: TRBD1
j_call: TRBJ1-1
clone_size: NA
cdr3_nt: TGTGCCAGCAGTAAAACAGACAGGGAAACCACTGAAGCTTTCTTT
cdr3_aa: CASSKTDRETTEAFF

v_call: TRBV5-5
d_call: TRBD1
j_call: TRBJ1-5
clone_size: NA
cdr3_nt: TGTGCCAGCAGCCTTCTAGACAGGGACAATCAGCCCCAGCATTTT
cdr3_aa: CASSLLDRDNQPQHF

v_call: TRBV24-1
d_call: NA
j_call: TRBJ1-6
clone_size: NA
cdr3_nt: TGTGCCACCAGTGAGACGGAGGATCTCCGGTCACCCCTCCACTTT
cdr3_aa: CATSETEDLRSPLHF

v_call: TRBV5-6
d_call: TRBD2
j_call: TRBJ2-7
clone_size: NA
cdr3_nt: TGTGCCAGCAGCTTGACTAGCGGAGGGCCCTACGAGCAGTACTTC
cdr3_aa: CASSLTSGGPYEQYF

v_call: TRBV9
d_call: NA
j_call: TRBJ1-3
clone_size: NA
cdr3_nt: TGTGCCAGCAGCGTAGCCCCCGGTACCTCTGGAAACACCATATATTTT
cdr3_aa: CASSVAPGTSGNTIYF

v_call: TRBV2
d_call: NA
j_call: TRBJ2-3
clone_size: NA
cdr3_nt: TGTGCCAGCAGGAGTCAGATAGGAAGGGGATTGGAAGATACGCAGTATTTT
cdr3_aa: CASRSQIGRGLEDTQYF

v_call: TRBV21-1
d_call: NA
j_call: TRBJ1-2
clone_size: NA
cdr3_nt: TGTGCCAGCAGCATCACTCCAGGGGGACAGGGCGAACTGAGTGGCTACACCTTC
cdr3_aa: CASSITPGGQGELSGYTF

v_call: TRBV29-1
d_call: NA
j_call: TRBJ2-1
clone_size: NA
cdr3_nt: TGCAGCTTCCCGTCAGGGGTCCCCTACAATGAGCAGTTCTTC
cdr3_aa: CSFPSGVPYNEQFF

v_call: TRBV27
d_call: TRBD1
j_call: TRBJ2-7
clone_size: NA
cdr3_nt: TGTGCCAGCAGTTTCTCGGGACAGGGGTACGACGAGCAGTACTTC
cdr3_aa: CASSFSGQGYDEQYF

v_call: TRBV9
d_call: NA
j_call: TRBJ1-6
clone_size: NA
cdr3_nt: TGTGCCAGCAGCTTCGACAGGCACCCTAATTCACCCCTCCACTTT
cdr3_aa: CASSFDRHPNSPLHF

v_call: TRBV19
d_call: TRBD1
j_call: TRBJ1-5
clone_size: NA
cdr3_nt: TGTGCCAGTAGTGTCGACAGGGTGGGTCAGCCCCAGCATTTT
cdr3_aa: CASSVDRVGQPQHF